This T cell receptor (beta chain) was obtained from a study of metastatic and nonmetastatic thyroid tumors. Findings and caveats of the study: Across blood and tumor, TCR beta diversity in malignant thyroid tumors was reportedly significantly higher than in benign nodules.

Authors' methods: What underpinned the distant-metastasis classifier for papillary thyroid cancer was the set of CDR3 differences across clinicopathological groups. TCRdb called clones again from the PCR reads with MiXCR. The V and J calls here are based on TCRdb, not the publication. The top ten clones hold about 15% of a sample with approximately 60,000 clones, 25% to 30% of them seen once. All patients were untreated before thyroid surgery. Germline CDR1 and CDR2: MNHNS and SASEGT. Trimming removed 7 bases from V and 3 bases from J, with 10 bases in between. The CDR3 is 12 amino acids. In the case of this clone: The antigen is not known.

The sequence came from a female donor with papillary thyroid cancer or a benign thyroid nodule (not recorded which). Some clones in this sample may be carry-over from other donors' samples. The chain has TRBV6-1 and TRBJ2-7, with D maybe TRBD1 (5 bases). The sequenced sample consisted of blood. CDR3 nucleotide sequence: TGTGCCAGCATCCGAAGGGGCTACGAGCAGTACTTC. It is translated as CASIRRGYEQYF.